A few counts support the clone carrying this T cell receptor beta chain. The entry originates in a study of blood T cell repertoires in COVID-19. Per the study methods: The authors estimated nucleated cell counts from reference gene primer amplification. Generated by immunoSEQ multiplex PCR, the TCRdb table keeps only in-frame clones and is missing some. V and J calls and clone size are as listed in that table; D and trimming were resolved from the DNA. The sample contains 100,000 to 150,000 clones, approximately 83% of which appear only once. This CDR3 has 13 amino acids. Germline CDR1 reads MGHDK; CDR2 reads SYGVNS. V was cut by 7 bases and J by 7 bases, with 16 bases left in between.

This receptor was identified in a man aged 60 to 69 with acute or convalescent COVID-19. The rearrangement joins TRBV25-1 to TRBJ1-2; tentatively, D is TRBD1 (6 bases). The sample was peripheral blood. The CDR3 coding sequence is TGTGCCAGCAATAAAAGAGGGGGATTTGGCTACACCTTC. Translation gives CASNKRGGFGYTF.